These T cell receptor beta chains were read from a single sample in a study of T cells in Graves' hyperthyroidism and ophthalmopathy. TCRdb re-derived calls from the multiplex PCR reads in MiXCR, one entry per CDR3 protein. The sample has 460,000 or so distinct CDR3 sequences; 14% are singletons. What was sequenced was blood. The source of these receptors is a woman between 18 and 30 years old with Graves' hyperthyroidism. The CDR3 runs from the conserved cysteine through the conserved F or W. Each record gives: V gene, D gene, clone size, J gene, CDR3 protein, CDR3 DNA. D genes are given only for firm matches. Clone size appears in some rows only: once, few, many, or a class for an expanded clone.

>TRBV30|NA|many|TRBJ1-1
CAWSVIRGNTEAFF
TGTGCCTGGAGTGTAATACGGGGAAACACTGAAGCTTTCTTT
>TRBV4-1|TRBD1|NA|TRBJ2-3
CASSPPRGLNTDTQYF
TGCGCCAGCAGCCCACCCAGGGGGCTGAATACAGATACGCAGTATTTT
>TRBV20-1|TRBD1|NA|TRBJ2-7
CSATDPGQGFHEQYF
TGCAGTGCCACGGACCCGGGACAGGGGTTCCACGAGCAGTACTTC
>TRBV13|NA|many|TRBJ1-1
CASRPSGTPFSTEAFF
TGTGCCAGCAGGCCGTCCGGGACACCCTTTTCGACTGAAGCTTTCTTT
>TRBV15|NA|NA|TRBJ1-3
CATSSSGPGNTIYF
TGTGCCACCAGCTCGTCAGGACCTGGAAACACCATATATTTT
>TRBV20-1|TRBD2|many|TRBJ2-3
CSASTSGLTDTQYF
TGCAGTGCTTCGACTAGCGGCCTCACAGATACGCAGTATTTT
>TRBV4-1|TRBD2|NA|TRBJ2-3
CASSHRGTSASTDTQYF
TGCGCCAGCAGCCATAGAGGGACTAGCGCAAGCACAGATACGCAGTATTTT
>TRBV2|NA|many|TRBJ1-2
CAQRDSSYGYTF
TGTGCCCAGCGAGACAGCTCCTATGGCTACACCTTC
>TRBV5-1|NA|few|TRBJ1-1
CASSLDAGMNTEAFF
TGCGCCAGCAGCTTGGATGCAGGGATGAACACTGAAGCTTTCTTT
>TRBV27|TRBD2|many|TRBJ2-2
CASSFRAGEAGELFF
TGTGCCAGCAGTTTTAGAGCGGGGGAGGCCGGGGAGCTGTTTTTT
>TRBV6-1|NA|few|TRBJ2-2
CASTRNTGELFF
TGTGCCAGCACCAGAAACACCGGGGAGCTGTTTTTT
>TRBV4-1|TRBD2|NA|TRBJ2-3
CASSQFSGSRRTDTQYF
TGCGCCAGCAGCCAATTTAGCGGGAGTAGGAGGACAGATACGCAGTATTTT
>TRBV19|NA|many|TRBJ2-2
CASSIGAVTGELFF
TGTGCCAGTAGTATCGGAGCTGTGACCGGGGAGCTGTTTTTT
>TRBV3-1|NA|few|TRBJ2-1
CASSQEPANRHNEQFF
TGTGCCAGCAGCCAAGAACCCGCAAACAGGCACAATGAGCAGTTCTTC
>TRBV24-1|TRBD1|NA|TRBJ1-1
CATSDRGGSEAFF
TGTGCCACCAGTGACAGGGGGGGGTCTGAAGCTTTCTTT
>TRBV9|TRBD2|few|TRBJ2-3
CASSVVAGGYTDTQYF
TGTGCCAGCAGCGTAGTGGCGGGAGGTTACACAGATACGCAGTATTTT
>TRBV20-1|NA|NA|TRBJ1-2
CSASDYFNRVPAGYTF
TGCAGTGCTAGTGATTACTTTAACCGGGTCCCGGCTGGCTACACCTTC
>TRBV2|TRBD1|many|TRBJ1-3
CASSEPRTGRDSGNTIYF
TGTGCCAGCAGTGAACCCCGGACAGGGAGGGACTCTGGAAACACCATATATTTT
>TRBV20-1|TRBD1|NA|TRBJ1-5
CSAREVGGDLLSNQPQHF
TGCAGTGCTAGAGAGGTAGGGGGCGATCTTCTTAGCAATCAGCCCCAGCATTTT
>TRBV27|NA|NA|TRBJ2-1
CASSYWDDSYNEQFF
TGTGCCAGCAGTTATTGGGACGACTCCTACAATGAGCAGTTCTTC
>TRBV12-3/TRBV12-4|NA|few|TRBJ1-3
CASSLDRNTIYF
TGTGCCAGCAGTTTGGACAGAAACACCATATATTTT
>TRBV6-1|TRBD2|many|TRBJ2-7
CASSELAGVVSYEQYF
TGTGCCAGCAGTGAACTAGCGGGAGTTGTTTCCTACGAGCAGTACTTC
>TRBV19|NA|many|TRBJ1-1
CASGQQMNTEAFF
TGTGCCAGTGGCCAACAGATGAACACTGAAGCTTTCTTT
>TRBV6-5|TRBD2|NA|TRBJ2-1
CASSYVSGGPGVGEQFF
TGTGCCAGCAGTTACGTGTCGGGAGGGCCGGGAGTCGGTGAGCAGTTCTTC
>TRBV7-3|TRBD1|many|TRBJ2-3
CASSWGTGKRTDTQYF
TGTGCCAGCAGCTGGGGGACAGGGAAAAGAACAGATACGCAGTATTTT
>TRBV9|TRBD1|few|TRBJ1-2
CASSVEVGDSAIIGGYTF
TGTGCCAGCAGCGTAGAGGTGGGGGACAGCGCAATTATAGGGGGCTACACCTTC
>TRBV5-1|NA|many|TRBJ2-7
CASSFPDGYEQYF
TGCGCCAGCAGCTTTCCTGACGGGTACGAGCAGTACTTC
>TRBV20-1|TRBD2|few|TRBJ2-1
CSARTSGNEQFF
TGCAGTGCTAGGACTAGCGGGAATGAGCAGTTCTTC
>TRBV5-1|NA|many|TRBJ1-6
CASSRGVNNSPLHF
TGCGCCAGCAGCAGGGGAGTTAATAATTCACCCCTCCACTTT
>TRBV10-3|TRBD2|NA|TRBJ2-3
CAISERSSGGGTDTQYF
TGTGCCATCAGTGAACGCTCTAGCGGGGGGGGGACAGATACGCAGTATTTT
>TRBV6-1|TRBD1|many|TRBJ1-1
CANSLELQGREAFF
TGTGCCAACAGCCTGGAGTTACAGGGGCGTGAAGCTTTCTTT
>TRBV29-1|NA|many|TRBJ1-1
CSVDLGPLEAFF
TGCAGCGTTGATTTGGGGCCCCTGGAAGCTTTCTTT
>TRBV12-3/TRBV12-4|NA|many|TRBJ2-1
CASRTEGNEQFF
TGTGCCAGCAGAACGGAGGGCAATGAGCAGTTCTTC
>TRBV12-3/TRBV12-4|NA|many|TRBJ2-7
CASSLAGRSYEQYF
TGTGCCAGCAGTTTGGCAGGGCGCTCCTACGAGCAGTACTTC
>TRBV30|NA|many|TRBJ2-1
CAASGTLSYNEQFF
TGTGCCGCCTCCGGGACCCTGTCCTACAATGAGCAGTTCTTC
>TRBV6-1|NA|many|TRBJ2-5
CASGSQGWVEETQYF
TGTGCCAGCGGCTCCCAGGGGTGGGTGGAAGAGACCCAGTACTTC
>TRBV11-1|TRBD1|few|TRBJ1-1
CASSSWTGGNTEAFF
TGTGCCAGCAGCTCTTGGACAGGGGGCAACACTGAAGCTTTCTTT
>TRBV5-4|NA|NA|TRBJ2-2
CASSLDRARPGELFF
TGTGCCAGCAGCTTGGACAGGGCGCGCCCCGGGGAACTGTTTTTT
>TRBV12-3/TRBV12-4|NA|many|TRBJ1-1
CASSYEGSTEAFF
TGTGCCAGCAGTTACGAAGGGAGTACTGAAGCTTTCTTT
>TRBV12-3/TRBV12-4|TRBD2|NA|TRBJ2-7
CASGWTSGRAGYEQYF
TGTGCCAGCGGGTGGACTAGCGGGAGGGCCGGGTACGAGCAGTACTTC
>TRBV5-6|NA|once|TRBJ1-1
CASSPEVWMNTEAFF
TGTGCCAGCAGCCCTGAGGTGTGGATGAACACTGAAGCTTTCTTT
>TRBV7-9|NA|few|TRBJ1-3
CASRFTGYGNTIYF
TGTGCCAGCAGATTCACAGGGTATGGAAACACCATATATTTT
>TRBV20-1|TRBD2|many|TRBJ2-7
CSAQGLAREQYF
TGCAGTGCCCAAGGACTAGCAAGGGAGCAGTACTTC
>TRBV3-1|NA|many|TRBJ1-5
CASTAGTSPGVTQHF
TGTGCCAGTACCGCCGGGACAAGCCCCGGGGTGACCCAGCATTTT
>TRBV12-5|NA|many|TRBJ2-5
CASAPYRVGQETQYF
TGTGCTAGTGCCCCCTATAGGGTCGGGCAAGAGACCCAGTACTTC
>TRBV12-3/TRBV12-4|TRBD2|NA|TRBJ2-7
CASSSPTSGRLDEQYF
TGTGCCAGCAGTTCCCCGACTAGCGGGAGACTCGACGAGCAGTACTTC
>TRBV13|NA|few|TRBJ1-1
CASSTGTPREAFF
TGTGCCAGCAGCACTGGGACACCGCGTGAAGCTTTCTTT
>TRBV19|TRBD1|many|TRBJ1-2
CASSTTGWPYGYTF
TGTGCCAGTAGTACGACAGGGTGGCCCTATGGCTACACCTTC
>TRBV5-1|TRBD1|many|TRBJ1-3
CASSPGTEYGNTIYF
TGCGCCAGCAGCCCAGGGACAGAATACGGAAACACCATATATTTT
>TRBV5-1|TRBD2|NA|TRBJ2-7
CASSYLAGYYEQYF
TGCGCCAGCAGCTATCTAGCGGGATACTACGAGCAGTACTTC
>TRBV25-1|NA|few|TRBJ2-7
CASSVSSFHEQYF
TGTGCCAGCAGTGTTTCTAGCTTCCACGAGCAGTACTTC
>TRBV19|NA|many|TRBJ1-1
CASSIENMNTEAFF
TGTGCCAGTAGTATAGAGAACATGAACACTGAAGCTTTCTTT
>TRBV18|NA|many|TRBJ2-5
CASSPTRKETQYF
TGTGCCAGCTCACCAACTAGAAAAGAGACCCAGTACTTC
>TRBV7-2|TRBD1|many|TRBJ1-2
CASTHPGGVGGYTF
TGTGCCAGCACTCACCCAGGGGGGGTGGGAGGCTACACCTTC